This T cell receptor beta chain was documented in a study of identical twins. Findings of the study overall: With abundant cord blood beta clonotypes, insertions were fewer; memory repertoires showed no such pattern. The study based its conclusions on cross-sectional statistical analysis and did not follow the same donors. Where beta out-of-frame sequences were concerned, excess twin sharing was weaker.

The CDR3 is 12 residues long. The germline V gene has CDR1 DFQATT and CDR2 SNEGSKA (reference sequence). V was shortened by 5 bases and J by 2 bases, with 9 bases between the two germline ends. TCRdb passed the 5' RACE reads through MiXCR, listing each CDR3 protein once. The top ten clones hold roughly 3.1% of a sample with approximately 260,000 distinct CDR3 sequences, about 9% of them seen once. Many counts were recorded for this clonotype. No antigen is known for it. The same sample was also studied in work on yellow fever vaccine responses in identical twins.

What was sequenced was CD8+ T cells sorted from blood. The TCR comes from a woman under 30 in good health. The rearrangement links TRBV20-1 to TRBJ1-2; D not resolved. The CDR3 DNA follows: TGCAGTGCTCCGACGGGGAACTATGGCTACACCTTC. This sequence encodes CSAPTGNYGYTF.